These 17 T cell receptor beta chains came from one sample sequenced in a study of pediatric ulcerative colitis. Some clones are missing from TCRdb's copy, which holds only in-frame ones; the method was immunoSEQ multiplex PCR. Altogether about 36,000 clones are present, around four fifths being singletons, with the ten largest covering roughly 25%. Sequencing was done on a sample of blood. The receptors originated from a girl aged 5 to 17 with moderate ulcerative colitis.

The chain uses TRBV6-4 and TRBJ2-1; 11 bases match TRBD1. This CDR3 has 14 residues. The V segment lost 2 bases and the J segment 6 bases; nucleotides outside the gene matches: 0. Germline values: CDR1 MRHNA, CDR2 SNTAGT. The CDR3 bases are TGTGCCAGCAGTGACGGGACAGGGGGCAATGAGCAGTTCTTC. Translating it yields CASSDGTGGNEQFF.

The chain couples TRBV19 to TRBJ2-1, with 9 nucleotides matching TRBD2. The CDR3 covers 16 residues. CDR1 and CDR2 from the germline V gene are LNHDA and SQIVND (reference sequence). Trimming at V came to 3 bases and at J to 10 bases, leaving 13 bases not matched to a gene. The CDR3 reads CASSIFTVAGASEQFF. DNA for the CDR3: TGTGCCAGTAGTATCTTCACGGTAGCGGGAGCATCCGAGCAGTTCTTC.

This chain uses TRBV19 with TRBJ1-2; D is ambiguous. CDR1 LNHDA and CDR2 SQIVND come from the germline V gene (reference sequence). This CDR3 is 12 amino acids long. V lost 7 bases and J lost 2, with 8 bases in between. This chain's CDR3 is CASKAGNYGYTF. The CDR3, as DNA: TGTGCCAGTAAGGCGGGGAACTATGGCTACACCTTC.

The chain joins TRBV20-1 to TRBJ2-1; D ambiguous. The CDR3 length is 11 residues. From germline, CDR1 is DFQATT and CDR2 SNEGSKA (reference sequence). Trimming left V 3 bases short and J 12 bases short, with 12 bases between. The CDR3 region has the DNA TGCAGTGCTAGTGAAATATATGTGCAGTTCTTC. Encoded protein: CSASEIYVQFF.

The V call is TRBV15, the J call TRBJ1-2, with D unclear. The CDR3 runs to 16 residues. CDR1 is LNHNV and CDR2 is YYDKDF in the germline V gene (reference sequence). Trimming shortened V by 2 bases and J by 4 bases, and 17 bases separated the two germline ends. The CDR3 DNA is TGTGCCACCAGCAGACCAACCTTATGGGAGCCCTATGGCTACACCTTC. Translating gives CATSRPTLWEPYGYTF.

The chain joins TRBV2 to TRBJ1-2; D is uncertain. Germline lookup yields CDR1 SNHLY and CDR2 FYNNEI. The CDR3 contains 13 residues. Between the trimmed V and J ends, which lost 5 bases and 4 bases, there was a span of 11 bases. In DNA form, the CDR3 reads TGTGCCAGCAGTCCCGGACCTCTCTATGGCTACACCTTC. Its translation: CASSPGPLYGYTF.

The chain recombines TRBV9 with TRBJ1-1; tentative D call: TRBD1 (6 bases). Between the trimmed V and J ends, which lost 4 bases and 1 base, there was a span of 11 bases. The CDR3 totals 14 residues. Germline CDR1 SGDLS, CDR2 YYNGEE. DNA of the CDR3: TGTGCCAGCAGCCCCGGACAGTGGAACACTGAAGCTTTCTTT. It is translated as CASSPGQWNTEAFF. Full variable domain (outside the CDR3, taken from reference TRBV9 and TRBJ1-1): DSGVTQTPKHLITATGQRVTLRCSPRSGDLSVYWYQQSLDQGLQFLIQYYNGEERAKGNILERFSAQQFPDLHSELNLSSLELGDSALYFCASSPGQWNTEAFFGQGTRLTVV.

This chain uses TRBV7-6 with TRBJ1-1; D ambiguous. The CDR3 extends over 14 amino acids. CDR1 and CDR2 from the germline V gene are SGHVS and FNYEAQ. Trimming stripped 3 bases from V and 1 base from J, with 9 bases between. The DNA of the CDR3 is TGTGCCAGCAGCTTTTTGGCAGAGAACACTGAAGCTTTCTTT. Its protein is CASSFLAENTEAFF.

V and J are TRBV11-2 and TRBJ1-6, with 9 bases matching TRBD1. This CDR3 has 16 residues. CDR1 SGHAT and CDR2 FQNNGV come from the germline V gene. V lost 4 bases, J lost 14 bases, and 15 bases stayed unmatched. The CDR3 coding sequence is TGTGCCAGCAGCTCCCTAAGGACAGGGGCGCGTGGGGCCCTCCACTTT. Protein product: CASSSLRTGARGALHF. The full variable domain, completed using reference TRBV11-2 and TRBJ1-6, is EAGVAQSPRYKIIEKRQSVAFWCNPISGHATLYWYQQILGQGPKLLIQFQNNGVVDDSQLPKDRFSAERLKGVDSTLKIQPAKLEDSAVYLCASSSLRTGARGALHFGNGTRLTVT.

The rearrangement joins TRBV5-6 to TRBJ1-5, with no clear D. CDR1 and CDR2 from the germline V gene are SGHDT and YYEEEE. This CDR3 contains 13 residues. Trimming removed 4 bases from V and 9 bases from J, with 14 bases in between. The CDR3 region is CASSLGQFMPQHF. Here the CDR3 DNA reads TGTGCCAGCAGCCTGGGTCAGTTTATGCCCCAGCATTTT.

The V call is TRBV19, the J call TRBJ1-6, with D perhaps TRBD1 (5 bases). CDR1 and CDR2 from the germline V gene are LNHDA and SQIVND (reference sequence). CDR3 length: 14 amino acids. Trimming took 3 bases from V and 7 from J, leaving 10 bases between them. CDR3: CASSMGLLNSPLHF. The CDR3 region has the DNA TGTGCCAGTAGTATGGGGCTCCTGAATTCACCCCTCCACTTT.

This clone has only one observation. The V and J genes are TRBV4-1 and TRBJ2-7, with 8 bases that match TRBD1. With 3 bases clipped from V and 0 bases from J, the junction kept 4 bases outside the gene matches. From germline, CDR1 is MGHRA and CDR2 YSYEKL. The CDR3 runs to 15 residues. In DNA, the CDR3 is TGCGCCAGCAGCCAGCGAACAGGGGGCTCCTACGAGCAGTACTTC. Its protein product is CASSQRTGGSYEQYF.

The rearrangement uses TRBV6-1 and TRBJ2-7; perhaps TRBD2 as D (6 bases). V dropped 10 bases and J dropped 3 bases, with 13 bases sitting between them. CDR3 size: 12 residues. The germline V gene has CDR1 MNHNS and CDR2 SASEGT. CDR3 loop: CATGMDYYEQYF. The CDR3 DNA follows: TGTGCCACTGGGATGGACTACTACGAGCAGTACTTC.

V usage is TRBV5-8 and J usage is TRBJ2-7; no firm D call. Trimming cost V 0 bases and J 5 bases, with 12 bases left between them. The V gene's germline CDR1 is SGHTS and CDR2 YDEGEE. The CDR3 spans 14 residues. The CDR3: CASSLEVGVHEQYF. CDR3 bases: TGTGCCAGCAGCTTGGAGGTTGGTGTCCACGAGCAGTACTTC.

CDR3 sequence reads: CASSHAGTGRFYNEQFF. The CDR3 bases are TGCGCCAGCAGCCATGCTGGGACAGGGAGGTTTTACAATGAGCAGTTCTTC. This chain joins TRBV4-1 and TRBJ2-1; 9 positions agree with TRBD1. V trimming: 3 bases; J trimming: 4 bases; junction bases outside the gene matches: 10. Germline CDR1 and CDR2: MGHRA and YSYEKL. The CDR3 is 17 residues long.

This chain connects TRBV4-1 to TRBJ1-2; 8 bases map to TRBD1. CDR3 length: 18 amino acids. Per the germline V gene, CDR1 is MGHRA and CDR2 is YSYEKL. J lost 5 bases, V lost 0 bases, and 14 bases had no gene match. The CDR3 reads CASSQDLGNRGFKYGYTF. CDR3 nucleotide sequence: TGCGCCAGCAGCCAAGATCTCGGGAACAGGGGGTTTAAGTATGGCTACACCTTC.

CDR3 in DNA: TGTGCCAGTAGTATCGAAGGCGGGGGCGCGTACAATGAGCAGTTCTTC. Translating gives CASSIEGGGAYNEQFF. The chain links TRBV19 to TRBJ2-1; D is perhaps TRBD2 (7 bases). Germline V gene data show CDR1 as LNHDA and CDR2 as SQIVND (reference sequence). The CDR3 runs 16 residues. Trimming cost V 3 bases and J 4 bases, with 16 bases left between them.